A selection of T cell receptor beta chains follows, all from one sample in a study of cytomegalovirus exposure and HLA in healthy donors. Method: immunoSEQ multiplex PCR; TCRdb's copy keeps in-frame clones and lacks some. Of 170,000 or so clones in the sample, approximately 84% were seen once. The source material was PBMCs. These receptors originate from a boy between 2 and 15 years old in good health and CMV-seronegative. Each CDR3 is given with its conserved first and last residue. The D gene is left open where the match is weak. Rows give clone size only sometimes, using once, few, many, or a class for an expanded clone.

v_gene,j_gene,abundance,d_gene,CDR3aa,CDR3nt
TRBV23-1,TRBJ2-5,.,.,CASRKTLAREETQYF,TGCGCCAGCAGAAAGACACTAGCTAGGGAAGAGACCCAGTACTTC
TRBV25-1,TRBJ2-1,.,TRBD2,CASSGPLLAGIYNEQFF,TGTGCCAGCAGTGGTCCCCTACTAGCGGGAATCTACAATGAGCAGTTCTTC
TRBV6-5,TRBJ2-7,.,.,CASSYSEGYEQYF,TGTGCCAGCAGTTACTCGGAGGGCTACGAGCAGTACTTC
TRBV4-1,TRBJ1-2,once,TRBD1,CASSQLPGQGDYGYTF,TGCGCCAGCAGCCAACTTCCGGGACAGGGGGACTATGGCTACACCTTC
TRBV6-5,TRBJ2-1,.,TRBD2,CASSKLAGGPEEQFF,TGTGCCAGCAGTAAACTAGCGGGAGGGCCCGAGGAGCAGTTCTTC
TRBV5-6,TRBJ2-5,.,TRBD2,CASSLVYRAGEETQYF,TGTGCCAGCAGCTTGGTGTATCGGGCGGGAGAAGAGACCCAGTACTTC
TRBV28,TRBJ1-2,.,TRBD1,CASRKDRTHGYTF,TGTGCCAGCAGAAAGGACAGGACTCATGGCTACACCTTC
TRBV6-6,TRBJ2-1,.,.,CARPTGEQFF,TGTGCCAGGCCAACAGGTGAGCAGTTCTTC
TRBV18,TRBJ2-7,few,.,CASSRTDVNYEQYF,TGTGCCAGCTCCCGGACTGACGTAAACTACGAGCAGTACTTC
TRBV5-8,TRBJ1-5,.,.,CASSLAYSRTQHF,TGTGCCAGCAGCTTGGCTTACAGTCGGACCCAGCATTTT
TRBV11-2,TRBJ2-7,.,TRBD1,CASSLGTGSYEQYF,TGTGCCAGCAGCTTAGGGACAGGCTCCTACGAGCAGTACTTC
TRBV19,TRBJ1-2,.,.,CAISDNNYGYTF,TGTGCCATTTCGGACAATAACTATGGCTACACCTTC
TRBV2,TRBJ2-3,.,.,CASSEEIGTDTQYF,TGTGCCAGCAGTGAAGAGATAGGCACAGATACGCAGTATTTT
TRBV6-1,TRBJ2-2,.,.,CASQKLGTGELFF,TGTGCCAGCCAAAAGCTAGGCACCGGGGAGCTGTTTTTT
TRBV11-1,TRBJ2-7,.,.,CASSLMGHEQYF,TGTGCCAGCAGCTTAATGGGCCACGAGCAGTACTTC
TRBV11-3,TRBJ2-1,.,.,CASSPLEGQQFF,TGTGCCAGCAGCCCCCTAGAAGGCCAACAGTTCTTC
TRBV2,TRBJ2-7,.,TRBD2,CASSPGTSGEEQYF,TGTGCCAGCAGTCCCGGGACTAGCGGGGAAGAGCAGTACTTC
TRBV7-9,TRBJ2-5,.,TRBD2,CASTISGIQQETQYF,TGTGCCAGTACGATTAGCGGGATTCAGCAAGAGACCCAGTACTTC
TRBV7-9,TRBJ2-7,.,TRBD2,CASSFGLAGTHEQYF,TGTGCCAGCAGCTTCGGACTAGCGGGGACCCACGAGCAGTACTTC
TRBV28,TRBJ2-7,.,.,CASSLDSMVEQYF,TGTGCCAGCAGCCTGGACAGCATGGTGGAGCAGTACTTC